Listed below are T cell receptor beta chains from one sample, sequenced in a study of identifying expanded T cells in peripheral blood. Measured with immunoSEQ multiplex PCR; TCRdb has only the in-frame clones, and not every one. Seen here are approximately 120,000 clones, approximately 84% observed once, and the top ten hold around 3.3%. Sequencing was done on a sample of blood. The receptors come from a person aged 18 to 70 in good health. Each CDR3 is given with its conserved first and last residue. The D gene is left open where the match is weak. The listing skips clone size in some rows; elsewhere it reads once, few, many or a size class.

>TRBV5-1|NA|NA|TRBJ2-6
TGCGCCAGCAGCTTCTGGACCATTAGGCTCTCTGGGGCCAACGTCCTGACTTTC
CASSFWTIRLSGANVLTF
>TRBV9|NA|TRBD1|TRBJ1-2
TGTGCCAGCAGCGTAGGGGTCGGACAGGTCTATGGCTACACCTTC
CASSVGVGQVYGYTF
>TRBV7-9|NA|TRBD1|TRBJ1-1
TGTGCCAGCAGCTCATTGACAGGGAGGGAAGCTTTCTTT
CASSSLTGREAFF
>TRBV4-1|NA|NA|TRBJ2-3
TGCGCCAGCAGCCAGACGCTAGGGCCTCCCTTGGATACGCAGTATTTT
CASSQTLGPPLDTQYF
>TRBV7-9|NA|NA|TRBJ1-5
TGTGCCAGCAGCGGCAGCAATCAGCCCCAGCATTTT
CASSGSNQPQHF
>TRBV5-6|NA|NA|TRBJ2-7
TGTGCCAGCAGCTTACTTGGTGGTGGCCAAAGGTACGAGCAGTACTTC
CASSLLGGGQRYEQYF
>TRBV12-5|NA|NA|TRBJ2-2
TGTGCTAGTGGTTTCGCAACCGGGGAGCTGTTTTTT
CASGFATGELFF
>TRBV2|NA|NA|TRBJ2-3
TGTGCCAGCAGTGTTCTGTCGAGCACAGATACGCAGTATTTT
CASSVLSSTDTQYF
>TRBV7-9|NA|TRBD2|TRBJ2-3
TGTGCCAGCAGCTTGCCGGGACTAGCGGGGGCTAGCACAGATACGCAGTATTTT
CASSLPGLAGASTDTQYF
>TRBV4-1|NA|TRBD1|TRBJ1-2
TGCGCCAGCAGCCAAGATTTACAGGGGGGGTATGGCTACACCTTC
CASSQDLQGGYGYTF
>TRBV20-1|few|NA|TRBJ1-2
TGCAGTGCTAGTCGTGGCTACACCTTC
CSASRGYTF